The next 27 T cell receptor beta chains were all read from a single sample in a study of T cell changes during pregnancy in multiple sclerosis. TCRdb's table, derived via immunoSEQ multiplex PCR, lists solely in-frame clones and lacks some. The sample records 80,000 or so clones, about 94% being singletons. The material sequenced was peripheral blood, taken in the second trimester of pregnancy. Receptors were obtained from a female donor in good health, enrolled as a control in a pregnancy study.

The chain has TRBV27 and TRBJ1-1; no clear D gene. The V gene lost 5 bases and the J gene lost 4 bases, with 8 bases spanning the gap. This CDR3 has 12 residues. Germline V CDR1 and CDR2: MNHEY, SMNVEV (reference sequence). The CDR3 sequence is CASSPGSTEAFF. As DNA, the CDR3 is TGTGCCAGCAGTCCGGGGTCCACTGAAGCTTTCTTT.

The CDR3 DNA follows: TGCGCCAGCAGCCTATTTCCGAGCTCCTACGAGCAGTACTTC. It yields the protein CASSLFPSSYEQYF. V is TRBV4-1 and J is TRBJ2-7; D uncertain. The germline CDR1 and CDR2 sequences are MGHRA and YSYEKL. The CDR3 covers 14 residues. The germline V and J ends were trimmed by 4 bases and 0 bases, with 10 bases remaining between them.

The V gene is TRBV6-1, the J gene TRBJ2-7, with 8 bases aligning to TRBD1. CDR3 length equals 14 residues. V was clipped by 7 bases and J by 1 base; unmatched bases: 6. Per germline, CDR1 MNHNS and CDR2 SASEGT. This CDR3 is CASNSRQGSYEQYF. CDR3 bases: TGTGCCAGCAACTCCCGACAGGGGTCCTACGAGCAGTACTTC.

The rearrangement joins TRBV5-6 to TRBJ2-7; D call uncertain. Germline lookup yields CDR1 SGHDT and CDR2 YYEEEE. The CDR3 length is 16 residues. V was pared by 3 bases and J by 0 bases, with 16 bases between. This chain's CDR3 is CASSSRTGFLSYEQYF. The DNA of the CDR3 is TGTGCCAGCAGCTCAAGAACCGGGTTTCTCTCCTACGAGCAGTACTTC. Supplemented by reference TRBV5-6 and TRBJ2-7, the full variable domain reads DAGVTQSPTHLIKTRGQQVTLRCSPKSGHDTVSWYQQALGQGPQFIFQYYEEEERQRGNFPDRFSGHQFPNYSSELNVNALLLGDSALYLCASSSRTGFLSYEQYFGPGTRLTVT.

CDR3 sequence reads: CASSGGQGTYNEQFF. The CDR3 region has the DNA TGTGCCAGCAGCGGAGGACAGGGGACCTACAATGAGCAGTTCTTC. The chain employs TRBV5-8 and TRBJ2-1; the match to TRBD1 covers 9 bases. The CDR3 runs to 15 residues. CDR1 and CDR2 from the germline V gene are SGHTS and YDEGEE. V lost 4 bases, J lost 2 bases, and 4 bases stayed unmatched.

This sequence joins TRBV2 and TRBJ2-2, with 7 bases fitting TRBD2. The germline V gene has CDR1 SNHLY and CDR2 FYNNEI. V was pared by 7 bases and J by 7 bases, with 15 bases of the junction left unmatched. The CDR3 covers 16 residues. CDR3 protein: CASIMDFGLGIGELFF. The CDR3 DNA is TGTGCCAGCATTATGGATTTCGGACTAGGGATCGGGGAGCTGTTTTTT.

The chain carries TRBV5-1 and TRBJ1-2, with D unclear. Trimming left V 1 base short and J 2 bases short, with 9 bases between. CDR1 SGHRS and CDR2 YFSETQ come from the germline V gene. CDR3 length equals 14 residues. CDR3 loop: CASSLLAANYGYTF. The CDR3 nucleotides read TGCGCCAGCAGCTTGCTGGCAGCGAACTATGGCTACACCTTC.

The chain employs TRBV7-8 and TRBJ2-7, with D possibly TRBD2 on 6 matching bases. Per the germline V gene, CDR1 is SGHVS and CDR2 is FQNEAQ. V was pared by 5 bases and J by 1 base, with 12 bases between. The CDR3 runs 14 residues. CDR3 loop: CASSPGGFSYEQYF. The CDR3 nucleotides read TGTGCCAGCAGCCCCGGGGGTTTTTCCTACGAGCAGTACTTC.

CDR3 DNA: TGTGCCAGCAGCCTCTTACTAGCGGGAGGGAAAAATACGCAGTATTTT. Residues: CASSLLLAGGKNTQYF. This sequence joins TRBV14 and TRBJ2-3; TRBD2 aligns across 13 bases. Losses at the gene ends were 4 bases for V and 7 bases for J; bases not matched to a gene: 8. CDR3 length: 16 residues. Germline V CDR1 and CDR2: SGHDN, FVKESK.

This clone was picked up one time. The chain employs TRBV19 and TRBJ2-4; 15 bases are shared with TRBD2. Germline V gene sequence: CDR1 LNHDA, CDR2 SQIVND (reference sequence). J gave up 4 bases and V 1 base, and 2 bases lay outside the gene matches. The CDR3 is made up of 17 amino acids. This CDR3 is CASSIGGTSGRKNIQYF. The CDR3 DNA reads TGTGCCAGTAGTATAGGGGGGACTAGCGGGAGGAAAAACATTCAGTACTTC.

J is TRBJ2-7 and V is TRBV12-5; maybe TRBD2 (6 bases). Deletions cut 8 bases from V and 3 bases from J, with 14 bases between. The CDR3 covers 13 residues. CDR1 is LGHNT and CDR2 is FRNRAP in the germline V gene. The DNA of the CDR3 is TGTGCTAGTCCGGTACGGGGAGGCTACGAGCAGTACTTC. Protein sequence: CASPVRGGYEQYF.

The chain links TRBV5-1 to TRBJ2-3; 7 bases map to TRBD2. Per the germline V gene, CDR1 is SGHRS and CDR2 is YFSETQ. Trimming took 4 bases from V and 0 from J; bases not matched to a gene: 2. The CDR3 runs 14 residues. The CDR3 loop reads CASSGGDSTDTQYF. The CDR3 DNA sequence: TGCGCCAGCAGCGGGGGGGACAGCACAGATACGCAGTATTTT. Based on the CDR3 plus reference TRBV5-1 and TRBJ2-3, the full variable domain is KAGVTQTPRYLIKTRGQQVTLSCSPISGHRSVSWYQQTPGQGLQFLFEYFSETQRNKGNFPGRFSGRQFSNSRSEMNVSTLELGDSALYLCASSGGDSTDTQYFGPGTRLTVL.

This chain links TRBV11-2 with TRBJ2-7; 9 positions agree with TRBD1. CDR1 is SGHAT, CDR2 FQNNGV, per germline. After removal of 5 bases from V and 5 bases from J, the junction contained 7 bases not matched to a gene. The CDR3 has 14 residues. CDR3 amino acids: CASSPGDRDNEQYF. CDR3 in DNA: TGTGCCAGCAGCCCCGGGGACAGGGACAACGAGCAGTACTTC.

The V gene is TRBV2, the J gene TRBJ2-1; the D gene is possibly TRBD2 (5 bases). This CDR3 region has 14 residues. Germline assignment: CDR1 SNHLY and CDR2 FYNNEI. V shed 6 bases and J shed 4 bases, with 13 bases lying between them. CDR3 in amino acids: CASREAGIYNEQFF. CDR3 DNA sequence: TGTGCCAGCAGAGAGGCGGGCATTTACAATGAGCAGTTCTTC.

The rearrangement uses TRBV6-6 and TRBJ1-4, with 9 bases matching TRBD1. Trimming cost V 4 bases and J 5 bases; bases outside gene matches: 5. Germline V lookup: CDR1 MNHNY, CDR2 SVGAGI (reference sequence). The length of the CDR3 is 15 residues. For the CDR3, the DNA is TGTGCCAGCAGTTCTACAGGGGGCCCCAATGAAAAACTGTTTTTT. Translating gives CASSSTGGPNEKLFF.

The rearrangement joins TRBV25-1 to TRBJ1-1, with a possible D match to TRBD1 (6 bases). Trimming removed 4 bases at V and 0 bases at J, with 12 bases between. Germline values: CDR1 MGHDK, CDR2 SYGVNS. The CDR3 consists of 15 residues. CDR3 residues: CASSAQGWMNTEAFF. For the CDR3, the DNA is TGTGCCAGCAGTGCACAGGGTTGGATGAACACTGAAGCTTTCTTT.

This sequence joins TRBV2 and TRBJ1-4; the D gene is possibly TRBD1 (6 bases). This CDR3 comprises 14 residues. The V gene lost 5 bases and the J gene lost 8 bases, with 15 bases spanning the gap. CDR1 is SNHLY and CDR2 is FYNNEI in the germline V gene. The CDR3 nucleotides are TGTGCCAGCAGTTACCGGGACAAATTAGAAAAACTGTTTTTT. Amino acid sequence: CASSYRDKLEKLFF.

The rearrangement uses TRBV25-1 and TRBJ1-2, with TRBD1 matching 8 bases. CDR3 length equals 12 residues. The V gene end was trimmed by 6 bases and the J gene end by 7 bases; junction bases not matched to a gene: 4. Germline-derived CDR1 and CDR2 are MGHDK and SYGVNS. CDR3 protein: CASSRGPGGYTF. The CDR3 DNA reads as TGTGCCAGCAGCAGGGGGCCCGGTGGCTACACCTTC.

This clone was detected a few times. Here the CDR3 DNA reads TGTGCCAGCAGTTACTCCCCTCAGGGAGAGCAGTTCTTC. The encoded protein is CASSYSPQGEQFF. The chain uses TRBV6-5 and TRBJ2-1; D possibly corresponds to TRBD1 (5 bases). CDR1 is MNHEY, CDR2 SVGAGI, per germline. This CDR3 has 13 residues. V was clipped by 0 bases and J by 10 bases, with 10 bases between them.

The chain couples TRBV2 to TRBJ2-7, with 9 nucleotides matching TRBD1. V was clipped by 5 bases and J by 5 bases; unmatched bases: 13. The CDR3 contains 16 residues. The V gene's germline CDR1 is SNHLY and CDR2 FYNNEI. This chain's CDR3 is CASSFLPGTGNNEQYF. Here the CDR3 DNA reads TGTGCCAGCAGTTTCTTGCCCGGGACAGGGAACAACGAGCAGTACTTC.

J is TRBJ2-1 and V is TRBV19; TRBD2 matches 9 bases. The CDR3 has 16 residues. CDR1 is LNHDA and CDR2 is SQIVND in the germline V gene (reference sequence). V was pared by 7 bases and J by 4 bases, with 11 bases of the junction left unmatched. CDR3 amino acids: CASTIGAGGMYNEQFF. CDR3 bases: TGTGCCAGTACCATAGGGGCGGGAGGGATGTACAATGAGCAGTTCTTC. Filled out from reference TRBV19 and TRBJ2-1, the complete variable domain reads DGGITQSPKYLFRKEGQNVTLSCEQNLNHDAMYWYRQDPGQGLRLIYYSQIVNDFQKGDIAEGYSVSREKKESFPLTVTSAQKNPTAFYLCASTIGAGGMYNEQFFGPGTRLTVL.

The V and J genes are TRBV27 and TRBJ2-1; D not certain. The V gene's germline CDR1 is MNHEY and CDR2 SMNVEV (reference sequence). The CDR3 totals 16 residues. V was cut by 7 bases and J by 3 bases, with 19 bases left in between. CDR3 sequence reads: CASNPLPRHDYNEQFF. The CDR3 coding sequence is TGTGCCAGCAACCCTCTTCCCCGACACGACTACAATGAGCAGTTCTTC.

The chain joins TRBV5-1 to TRBJ2-5; 9 bases align to TRBD1. Losses at the gene ends were 2 bases for V and 5 bases for J; bases not matched to a gene: 4. The length of the CDR3 is 14 residues. Germline CDR1 reads SGHRS; CDR2 reads YFSETQ. The CDR3 region has the DNA TGCGCCAGCAGCTTAACAGGGGGCGCGGAGACCCAGTACTTC. This translates into CASSLTGGAETQYF.

The V gene is TRBV4-2, the J gene TRBJ2-3; 7 positions agree with TRBD2. The germline CDR1 and CDR2 sequences are LGHNA and YNFKEQ. The CDR3 extends over 16 amino acids. V shed 4 bases, J shed 2 bases, and the junction held 9 bases outside the gene matches. The CDR3 DNA follows: TGTGCCAGCAGCCTGTATGCGGGGGAAACCACAGATACGCAGTATTTT. This encodes CASSLYAGETTDTQYF.

This chain uses TRBV4-2 with TRBJ2-1, with 11 positions matching TRBD2. CDR3 length equals 15 residues. Per germline, CDR1 LGHNA and CDR2 YNFKEQ. With 1 base clipped from V and 8 bases from J, the junction kept 4 bases outside the gene matches. The CDR3 protein is CASSQALAGGDEQFF. As DNA, the CDR3 is TGTGCCAGCAGCCAAGCCCTAGCGGGAGGAGATGAGCAGTTCTTC.

This clone was observed once. The chain is built from TRBV6-6 and TRBJ1-1, with D uncertain. The CDR3 has 13 residues. Trimming removed 5 bases at V and 6 bases at J, with 13 bases between. Germline values: CDR1 MNHNY, CDR2 SVGAGI (reference sequence). The CDR3 spells CASSQGRRAEAFF. The CDR3 nucleotides read TGTGCCAGCAGTCAAGGGAGGAGGGCTGAAGCTTTCTTT.

The chain carries TRBV14 and TRBJ2-7, with a tentative D call TRBD1 (5 bases). The V end was cut by 4 bases, the J end by 2 bases, with 15 bases between. From germline, CDR1 is SGHDN and CDR2 FVKESK. The CDR3 is 15 residues long. CDR3 sequence: CASSPLGAETYEQYF. As DNA, the CDR3 is TGTGCCAGCAGCCCCCTAGGGGCGGAGACCTACGAGCAGTACTTC.